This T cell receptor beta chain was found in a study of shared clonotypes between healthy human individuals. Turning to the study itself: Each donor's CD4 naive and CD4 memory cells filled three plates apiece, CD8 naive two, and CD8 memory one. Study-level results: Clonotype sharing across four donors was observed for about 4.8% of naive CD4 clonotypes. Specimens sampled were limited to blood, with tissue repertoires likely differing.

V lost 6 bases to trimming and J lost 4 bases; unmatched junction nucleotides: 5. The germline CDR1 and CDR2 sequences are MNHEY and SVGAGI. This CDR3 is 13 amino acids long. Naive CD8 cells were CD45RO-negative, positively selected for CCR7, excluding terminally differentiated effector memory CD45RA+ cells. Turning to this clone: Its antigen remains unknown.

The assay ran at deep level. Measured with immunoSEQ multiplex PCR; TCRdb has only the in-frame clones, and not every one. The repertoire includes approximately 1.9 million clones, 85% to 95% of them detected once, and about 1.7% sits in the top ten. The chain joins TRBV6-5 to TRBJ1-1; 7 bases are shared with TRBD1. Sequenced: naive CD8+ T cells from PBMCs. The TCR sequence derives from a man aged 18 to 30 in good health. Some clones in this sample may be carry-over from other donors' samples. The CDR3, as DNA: TGTGCCAGCAGCGAGGGACAGATCACTGAAGCTTTCTTT. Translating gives CASSEGQITEAFF.